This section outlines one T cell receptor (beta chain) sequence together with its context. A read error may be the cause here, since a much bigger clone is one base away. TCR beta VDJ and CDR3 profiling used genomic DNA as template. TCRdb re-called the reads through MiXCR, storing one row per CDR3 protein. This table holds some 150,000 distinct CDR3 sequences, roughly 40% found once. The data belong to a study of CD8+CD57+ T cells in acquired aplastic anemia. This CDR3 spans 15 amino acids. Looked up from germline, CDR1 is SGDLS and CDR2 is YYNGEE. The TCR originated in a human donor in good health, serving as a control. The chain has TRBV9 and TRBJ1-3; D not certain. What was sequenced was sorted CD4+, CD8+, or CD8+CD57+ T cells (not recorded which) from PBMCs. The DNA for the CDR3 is TGTGCCCGCAGCGTAGATGGAGTTGTAGGAAACACCATATATTTT. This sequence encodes CARSVDGVVGNTIYF.